The clone carrying this TCR beta chain was observed at least ten times. Antigen unknown. These data originate in a study of Graves' ophthalmopathy and Graves' hyperthyroidism. Germline CDR1 SGHTA, CDR2 FQGNSA. The V end lost 8 bases, the J end lost 8 bases, and 15 bases lay between the germline ends. This CDR3 has 13 residues. Orbital computed tomography, together with clinical symptoms, serum thyroxine, TRAb and thyroid ultrasound, was used for diagnosis. The study's findings and limits: Both a roughly 70% sensitivity and a 72.22% specificity characterized the model's predictions of ophthalmopathy progression.

TCR beta CDR3 regions were amplified from RNA transcripts. First-round RT-PCR used HTBI primers; second-round multiplex PCR followed. TCRdb used MiXCR to reprocess the multiplex PCR reads, holding one entry per CDR3 protein. The sample contains about 740,000 distinct CDR3 sequences, 40% of which appear only once. The rearrangement joins TRBV7-2 to TRBJ1-4; tentatively, D is TRBD1 (5 bases). Material: peripheral blood. This clonotype was sampled from an adult man with Graves' ophthalmopathy. CDR3 DNA: TGTGCCAGCGGCGGGGGTTTTGGAGAAAAACTGTTTTTT. The encoded protein is CASGGGFGEKLFF.